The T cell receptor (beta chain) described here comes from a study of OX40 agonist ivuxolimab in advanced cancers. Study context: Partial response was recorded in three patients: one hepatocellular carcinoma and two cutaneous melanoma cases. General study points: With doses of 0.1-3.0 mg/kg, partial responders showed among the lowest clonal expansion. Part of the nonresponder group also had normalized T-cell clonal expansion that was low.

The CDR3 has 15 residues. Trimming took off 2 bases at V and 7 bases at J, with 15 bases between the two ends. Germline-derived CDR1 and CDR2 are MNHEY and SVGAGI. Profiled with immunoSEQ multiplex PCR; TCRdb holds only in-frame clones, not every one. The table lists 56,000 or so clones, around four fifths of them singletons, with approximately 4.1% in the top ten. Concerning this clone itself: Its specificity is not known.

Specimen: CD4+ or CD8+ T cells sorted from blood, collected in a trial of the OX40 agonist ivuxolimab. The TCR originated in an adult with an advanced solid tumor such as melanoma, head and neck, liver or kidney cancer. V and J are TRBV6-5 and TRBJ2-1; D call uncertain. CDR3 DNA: TGTGCCAGCAGTTACCAAGCTGCTCTGGGGAATGAGCAGTTCTTC. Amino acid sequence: CASSYQAALGNEQFF.